The 4 T cell receptor beta chains reported below all come from one sample, sequenced in a study of cytomegalovirus exposure and HLA in healthy donors. Use of 60 Vbeta and 13 Jbeta primers characterized the PCR. The assay was immunoSEQ multiplex PCR, and TCRdb's table has in-frame clones only and misses some. The data show about 200,000 clones, around 77% seen once. Input material: PBMCs. Receptors originate from a woman aged 30 to 39 in good health and CMV-seronegative.

This chain uses TRBV15 with TRBJ2-5; D gene ambiguous. The closer fit of TRBJ2-7 to the DNA end suggests the J call may be wrong. Germline assignment: CDR1 LNHNV and CDR2 YYDKDF (reference sequence). CDR3 length: 15 residues. The CDR3 region is CATSKTRSTPYEQYF. The CDR3, as DNA: TGTGCCACCAGCAAGACACGATCTACTCCCTACGAGCAGTACTTC.

V and J are TRBV28 and TRBJ2-7; TRBD2 aligns across 9 bases. The CDR3 covers 16 residues. The V and J ends lost 3 bases and 6 bases, in that order; junction bases with no gene match: 12. CDR1 MDHEN and CDR2 SYDVKM come from the germline V gene. The CDR3 region is CASSFRAGSGSTEQYF. The CDR3 coding sequence is TGTGCCAGCAGTTTCCGCGCTGGTAGCGGGAGTACCGAGCAGTACTTC. The whole variable domain, filled in from reference TRBV28 and TRBJ2-7, reads DVKVTQSSRYLVKRTGEKVFLECVQDMDHENMFWYRQDPGLGLRLIYFSYDVKMKEKGDIPEGYSVSREKKERFSLILESASTNQTSMYLCASSFRAGSGSTEQYFGPGTRLTVT.

A remark on this clone: The sample carries other DNA sequences with the same CDR3. The chain has TRBV5-4 and TRBJ1-4; D uncertain. The length of the CDR3 is 14 residues. Germline V CDR1 and CDR2: SGHNT, YYREEE (reference sequence). Trimming cost V 2 bases and J 2 bases, with 7 bases left between them. CDR3 loop: CASSLSSTNEKLFF. CDR3 in DNA: TGTGCCAGCAGCTTATCCAGTACTAATGAAAAACTGTTTTTT.

The chain links TRBV5-6 to TRBJ2-3, with TRBD2 matching over 10 bases. The CDR3 contains 16 residues. CDR1 and CDR2 from the germline V gene are SGHDT and YYEEEE. The V gene end was trimmed by 0 bases and the J gene end by 7 bases; junction bases not matched to a gene: 8. The CDR3 nucleotides read TGTGCCAGCAGCTTGGCCCAGGGACTAGCGACCCATACGCAGTATTTT. Protein: CASSLAQGLATHTQYF. Variable domain in full (rest from reference TRBV5-6 and TRBJ2-3): DAGVTQSPTHLIKTRGQQVTLRCSPKSGHDTVSWYQQALGQGPQFIFQYYEEEERQRGNFPDRFSGHQFPNYSSELNVNALLLGDSALYLCASSLAQGLATHTQYFGPGTRLTVL.